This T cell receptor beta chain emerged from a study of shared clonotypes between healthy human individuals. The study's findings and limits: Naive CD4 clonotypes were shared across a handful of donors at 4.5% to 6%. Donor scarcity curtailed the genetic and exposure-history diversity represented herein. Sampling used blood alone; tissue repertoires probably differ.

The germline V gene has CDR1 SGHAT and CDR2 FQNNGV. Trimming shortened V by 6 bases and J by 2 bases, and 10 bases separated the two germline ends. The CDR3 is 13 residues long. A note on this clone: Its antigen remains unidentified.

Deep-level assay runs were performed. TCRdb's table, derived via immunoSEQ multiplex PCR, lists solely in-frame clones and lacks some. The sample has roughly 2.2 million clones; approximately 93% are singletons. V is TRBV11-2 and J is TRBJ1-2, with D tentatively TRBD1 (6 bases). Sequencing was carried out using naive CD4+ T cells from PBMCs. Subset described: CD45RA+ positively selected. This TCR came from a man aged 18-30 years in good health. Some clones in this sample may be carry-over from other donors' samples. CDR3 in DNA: TGTGCCAGCAGTCAGGGGCAGAACTATGGCTACACCTTC. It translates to CASSQGQNYGYTF.